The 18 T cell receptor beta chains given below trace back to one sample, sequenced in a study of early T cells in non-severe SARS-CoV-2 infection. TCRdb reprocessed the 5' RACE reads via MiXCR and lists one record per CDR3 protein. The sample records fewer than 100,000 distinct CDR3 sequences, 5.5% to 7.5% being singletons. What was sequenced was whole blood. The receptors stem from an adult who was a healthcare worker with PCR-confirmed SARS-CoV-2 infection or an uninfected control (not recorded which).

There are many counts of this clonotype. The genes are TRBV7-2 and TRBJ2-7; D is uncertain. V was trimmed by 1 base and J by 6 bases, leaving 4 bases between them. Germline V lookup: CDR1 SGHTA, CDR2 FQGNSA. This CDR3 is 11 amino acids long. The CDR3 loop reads CASSLETEQYF. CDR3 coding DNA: TGTGCCAGCAGCTTAGAAACCGAGCAGTACTTC.

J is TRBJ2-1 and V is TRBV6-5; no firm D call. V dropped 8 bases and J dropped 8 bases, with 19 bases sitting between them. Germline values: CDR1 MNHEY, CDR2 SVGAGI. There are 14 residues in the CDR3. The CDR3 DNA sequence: TGTGCCAGCCTAAGGACCCCTCAAGAAGATGAGCAGTTCTTC. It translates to CASLRTPQEDEQFF.

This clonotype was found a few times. The CDR3 sequence is CASSTPKAGGLNNEQFF. In DNA form, the CDR3 reads TGTGCCAGCAGCACACCCAAGGCGGGGGGCCTTAACAATGAGCAGTTCTTC. This chain links TRBV7-9 with TRBJ2-1; 8 bases line up with TRBD2. This CDR3 spans 17 amino acids. Germline V CDR1 and CDR2: SEHNR, FQNEAQ (reference sequence). Losses at the gene ends were 5 bases for V and 5 bases for J; bases not matched to a gene: 14.

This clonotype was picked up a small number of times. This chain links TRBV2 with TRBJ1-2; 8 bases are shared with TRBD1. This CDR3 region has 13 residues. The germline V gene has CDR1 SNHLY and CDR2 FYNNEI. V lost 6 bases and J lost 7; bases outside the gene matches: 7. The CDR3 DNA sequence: TGTGCCAGCAGGAAGACGACAGGGGCTGGCTACACCTTC. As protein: CASRKTTGAGYTF.

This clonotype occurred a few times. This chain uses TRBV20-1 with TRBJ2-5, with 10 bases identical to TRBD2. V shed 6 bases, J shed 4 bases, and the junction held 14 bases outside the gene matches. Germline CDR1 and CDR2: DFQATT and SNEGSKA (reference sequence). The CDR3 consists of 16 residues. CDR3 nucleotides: TGCAGTGCCCATTCTAGCGGGAGTTGGTCAGGAGAGACCCAGTACTTC. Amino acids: CSAHSSGSWSGETQYF.

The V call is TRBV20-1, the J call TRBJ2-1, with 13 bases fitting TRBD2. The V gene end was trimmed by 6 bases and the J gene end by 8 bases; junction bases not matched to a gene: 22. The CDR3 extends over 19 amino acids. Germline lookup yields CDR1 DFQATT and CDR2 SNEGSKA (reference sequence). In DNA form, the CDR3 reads TGCAGTGCCCTTTCCGGGACAGGGGGACTAGCGGGATACGTCGATGAGCAGTTCTTC. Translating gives CSALSGTGGLAGYVDEQFF.

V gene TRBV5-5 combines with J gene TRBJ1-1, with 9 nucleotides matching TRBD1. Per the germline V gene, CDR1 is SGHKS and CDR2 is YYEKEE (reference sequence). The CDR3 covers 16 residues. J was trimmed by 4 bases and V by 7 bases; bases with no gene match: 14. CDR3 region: CASFDVWGQGFTEAFF. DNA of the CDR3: TGTGCCAGCTTTGACGTATGGGGACAGGGCTTCACTGAAGCTTTCTTT.

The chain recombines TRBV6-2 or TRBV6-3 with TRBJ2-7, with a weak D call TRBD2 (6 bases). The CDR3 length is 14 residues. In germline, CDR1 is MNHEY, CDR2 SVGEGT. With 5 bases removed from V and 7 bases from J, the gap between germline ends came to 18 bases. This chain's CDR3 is CASSPGLSSGEQYF. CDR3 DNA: TGTGCCAGCAGTCCGGGACTGTCGTCGGGGGAGCAGTACTTC.

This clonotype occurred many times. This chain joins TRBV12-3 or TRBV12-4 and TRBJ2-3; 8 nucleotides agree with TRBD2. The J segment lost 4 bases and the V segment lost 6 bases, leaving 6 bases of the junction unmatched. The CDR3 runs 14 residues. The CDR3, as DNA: TGTGCCAGCAGGCCAGCGGGAGTCGCAGATACGCAGTATTTT. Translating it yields CASRPAGVADTQYF.

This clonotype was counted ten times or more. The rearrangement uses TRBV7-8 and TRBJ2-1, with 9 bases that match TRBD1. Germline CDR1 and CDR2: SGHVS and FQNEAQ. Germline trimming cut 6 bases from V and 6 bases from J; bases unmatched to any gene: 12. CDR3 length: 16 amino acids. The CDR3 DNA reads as TGTGCCAGCAGTACTACCGGGACAGGGCCCTTCAATGAGCAGTTCTTC. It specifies CASSTTGTGPFNEQFF.

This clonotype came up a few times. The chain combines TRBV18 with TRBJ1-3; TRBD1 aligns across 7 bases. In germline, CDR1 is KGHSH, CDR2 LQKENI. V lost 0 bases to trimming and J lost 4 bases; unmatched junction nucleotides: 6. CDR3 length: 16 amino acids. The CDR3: CASSPPGGAEGNTIYF. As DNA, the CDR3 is TGTGCCAGCTCACCACCAGGGGGCGCGGAGGGAAACACCATATATTTT.

The CDR3 nucleotides read TGTGCCAGCTCACCACAGGGACAGGAGACCGGGGAGCTGTTTTTT. Encoded protein: CASSPQGQETGELFF. The rearrangement uses TRBV18 and TRBJ2-2, with 8 positions matching TRBD1. Germline-derived CDR1 and CDR2 are KGHSH and LQKENI. The V segment lost 1 base and the J segment 5 bases; nucleotides outside the gene matches: 3. CDR3 length equals 15 residues.

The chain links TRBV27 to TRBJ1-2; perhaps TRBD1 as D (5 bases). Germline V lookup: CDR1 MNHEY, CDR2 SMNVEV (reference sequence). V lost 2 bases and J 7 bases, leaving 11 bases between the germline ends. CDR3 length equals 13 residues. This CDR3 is CASSLTGRLGYTF. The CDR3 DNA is TGTGCCAGCAGTTTAACAGGCCGGCTTGGCTACACCTTC.

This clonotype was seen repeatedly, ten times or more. The CDR3 sequence is CASSYGGQLPYEQYF. DNA of the CDR3: TGTGCCAGCAGTTATGGGGGGCAGCTTCCCTACGAGCAGTACTTC. The V and J genes are TRBV6-2 or TRBV6-3 and TRBJ2-7, with D perhaps given as TRBD1 or TRBD2 (6 bases each). The CDR3 has 15 residues. Germline V gene lookup returns CDR1 MNHEY and CDR2 SVGEGT. Trimming stripped 3 bases from V and 2 bases from J, with 14 bases between.

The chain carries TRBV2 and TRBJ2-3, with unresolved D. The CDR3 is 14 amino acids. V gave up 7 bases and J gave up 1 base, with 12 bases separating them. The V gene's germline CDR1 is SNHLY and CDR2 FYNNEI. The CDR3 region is CASTLPVGTDTQYF. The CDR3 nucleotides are TGTGCCAGCACCCTACCCGTCGGCACAGATACGCAGTATTTT.

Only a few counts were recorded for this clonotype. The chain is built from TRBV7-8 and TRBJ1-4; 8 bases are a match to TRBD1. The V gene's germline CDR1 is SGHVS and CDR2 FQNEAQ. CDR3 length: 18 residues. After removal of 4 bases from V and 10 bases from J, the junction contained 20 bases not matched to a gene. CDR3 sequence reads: CASSSQLVTGEGLGKLFF. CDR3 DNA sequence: TGTGCCAGCAGCTCCCAGCTGGTGACAGGGGAGGGACTCGGAAAACTGTTTTTT.

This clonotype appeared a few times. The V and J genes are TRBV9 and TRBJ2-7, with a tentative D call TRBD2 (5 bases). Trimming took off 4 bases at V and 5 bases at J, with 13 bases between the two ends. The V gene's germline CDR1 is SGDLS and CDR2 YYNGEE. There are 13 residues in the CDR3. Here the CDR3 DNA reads TGTGCCAGCAGCCCGCCGCGGCGGGACGAGCAGTACTTC. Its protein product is CASSPPRRDEQYF.

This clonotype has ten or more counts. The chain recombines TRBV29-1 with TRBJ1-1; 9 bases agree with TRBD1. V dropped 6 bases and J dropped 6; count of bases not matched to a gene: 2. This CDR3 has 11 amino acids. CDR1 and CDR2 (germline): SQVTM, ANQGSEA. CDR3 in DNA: TGCAGCGTAGGGACAGGGTCTGAAGCTTTCTTT. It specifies CSVGTGSEAFF. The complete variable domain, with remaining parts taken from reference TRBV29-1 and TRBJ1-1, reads SAVISQKPSRDICQRGTSLTIQCQVDSQVTMMFWYRQQPGQSLTLIATANQGSEATYESGFVIDKFPISRPNLTFSTLTVSNMSPEDSSIYLCSVGTGSEAFFGQGTRLTVV.